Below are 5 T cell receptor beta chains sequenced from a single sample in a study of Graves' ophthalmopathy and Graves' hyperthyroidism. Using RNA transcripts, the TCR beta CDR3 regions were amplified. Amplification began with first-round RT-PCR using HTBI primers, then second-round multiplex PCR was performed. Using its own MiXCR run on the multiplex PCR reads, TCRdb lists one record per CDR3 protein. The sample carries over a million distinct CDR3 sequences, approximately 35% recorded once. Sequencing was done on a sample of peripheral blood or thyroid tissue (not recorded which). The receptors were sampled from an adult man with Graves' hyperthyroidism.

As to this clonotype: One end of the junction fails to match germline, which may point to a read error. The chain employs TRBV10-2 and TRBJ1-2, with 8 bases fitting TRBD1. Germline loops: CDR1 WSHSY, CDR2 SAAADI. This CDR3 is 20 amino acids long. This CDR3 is CASSHNPKEQGGQLNYGYTF. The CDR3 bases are TGTGCCAGCAGCCACAACCCGAAGGAACAGGGGGGCCAACTCAACTATGGCTACACCTTC.

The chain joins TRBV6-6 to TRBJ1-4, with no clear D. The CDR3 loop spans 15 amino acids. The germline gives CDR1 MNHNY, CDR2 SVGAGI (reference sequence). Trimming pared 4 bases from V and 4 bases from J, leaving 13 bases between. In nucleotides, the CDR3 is TGTGCCAGCAGTTCCTTTTGGGCGAATAATGAAAAACTGTTTTTT. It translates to CASSSFWANNEKLFF.

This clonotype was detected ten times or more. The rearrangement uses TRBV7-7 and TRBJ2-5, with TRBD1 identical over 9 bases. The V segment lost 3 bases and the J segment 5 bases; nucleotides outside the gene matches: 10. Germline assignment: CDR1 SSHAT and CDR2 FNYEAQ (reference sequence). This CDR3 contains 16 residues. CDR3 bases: TGTGCCAGCAGCTTGGGGACCCCGGGACAGGGTGAGACCCAGTACTTC. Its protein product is CASSLGTPGQGETQYF.

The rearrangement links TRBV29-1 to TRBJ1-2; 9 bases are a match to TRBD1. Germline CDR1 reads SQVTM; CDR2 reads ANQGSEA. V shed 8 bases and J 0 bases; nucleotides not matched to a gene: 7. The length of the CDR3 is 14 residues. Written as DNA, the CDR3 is TGCAGCAGTGGAGGACAGGGGACTAACTATGGCTACACCTTC. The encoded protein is CSSGGQGTNYGYTF.

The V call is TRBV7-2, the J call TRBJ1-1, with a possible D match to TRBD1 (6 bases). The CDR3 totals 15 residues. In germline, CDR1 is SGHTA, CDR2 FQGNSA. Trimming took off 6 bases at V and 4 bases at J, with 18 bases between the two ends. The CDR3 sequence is CASSRIQGASTEAFF. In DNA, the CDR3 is TGTGCCAGCAGTCGAATACAGGGAGCGAGCACTGAAGCTTTCTTT.